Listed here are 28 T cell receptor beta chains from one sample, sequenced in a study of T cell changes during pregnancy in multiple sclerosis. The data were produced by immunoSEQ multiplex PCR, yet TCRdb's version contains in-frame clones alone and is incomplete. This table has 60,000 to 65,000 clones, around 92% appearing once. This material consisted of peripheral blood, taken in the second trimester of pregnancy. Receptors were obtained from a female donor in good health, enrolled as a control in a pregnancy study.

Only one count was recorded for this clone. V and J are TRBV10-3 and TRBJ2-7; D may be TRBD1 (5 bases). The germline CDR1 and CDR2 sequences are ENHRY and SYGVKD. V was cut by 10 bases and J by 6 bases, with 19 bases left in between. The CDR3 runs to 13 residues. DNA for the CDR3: TGTGCCACCCGACGGACAAGTTTGGGCGAGCAGTACTTC. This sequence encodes CATRRTSLGEQYF.

The CDR3 coding sequence is TGTGCCAGCAGTGGGACAGGGTGGTACGAGCAGTACTTC. Translation gives CASSGTGWYEQYF. The V and J genes are TRBV6-6 and TRBJ2-7; TRBD1 matches 9 bases. V trimming: 5 bases; J trimming: 4 bases; junction bases outside the gene matches: 3. This CDR3 is 13 amino acids long. Germline values: CDR1 MNHNY, CDR2 SVGAGI (reference sequence).

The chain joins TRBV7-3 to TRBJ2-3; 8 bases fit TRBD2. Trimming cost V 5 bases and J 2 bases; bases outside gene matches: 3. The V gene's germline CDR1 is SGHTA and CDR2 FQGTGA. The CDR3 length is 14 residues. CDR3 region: CASSRGRSTDTQYF. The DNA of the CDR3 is TGTGCCAGCAGCCGCGGGAGGTCCACAGATACGCAGTATTTT.

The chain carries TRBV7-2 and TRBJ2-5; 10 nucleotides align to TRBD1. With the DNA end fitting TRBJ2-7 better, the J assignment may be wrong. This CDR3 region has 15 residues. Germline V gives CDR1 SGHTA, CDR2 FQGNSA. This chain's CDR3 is CASSRQTGGNAEQYF. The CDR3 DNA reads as TGTGCCAGCAGCCGCCAGACAGGGGGCAACGCCGAGCAGTACTTC.

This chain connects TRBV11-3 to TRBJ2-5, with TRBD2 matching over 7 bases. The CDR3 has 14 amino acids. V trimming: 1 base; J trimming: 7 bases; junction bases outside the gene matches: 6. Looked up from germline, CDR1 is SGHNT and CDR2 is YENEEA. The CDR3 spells CASSLGLGEGTQYF. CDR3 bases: TGTGCCAGCAGCTTAGGACTTGGGGAGGGGACCCAGTACTTC.

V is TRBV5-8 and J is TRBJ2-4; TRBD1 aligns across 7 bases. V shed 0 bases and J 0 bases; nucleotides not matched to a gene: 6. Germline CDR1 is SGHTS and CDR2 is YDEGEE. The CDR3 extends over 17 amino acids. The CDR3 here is CASSLAWGQLAKNIQYF. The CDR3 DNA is TGTGCCAGCAGCTTGGCTTGGGGACAGTTAGCCAAAAACATTCAGTACTTC.

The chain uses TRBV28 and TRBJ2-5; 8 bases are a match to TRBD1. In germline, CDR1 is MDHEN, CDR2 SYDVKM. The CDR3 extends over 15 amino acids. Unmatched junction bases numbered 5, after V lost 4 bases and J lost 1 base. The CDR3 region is CASSSPGGLQETQYF. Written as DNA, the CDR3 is TGTGCCAGCAGTTCACCAGGGGGCCTCCAAGAGACCCAGTACTTC.

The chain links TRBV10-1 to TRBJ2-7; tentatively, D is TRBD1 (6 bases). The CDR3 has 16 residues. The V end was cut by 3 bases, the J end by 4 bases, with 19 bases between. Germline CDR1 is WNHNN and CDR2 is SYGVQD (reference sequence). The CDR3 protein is CASSDLRTESSYEQYF. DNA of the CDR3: TGCGCCAGCAGTGATCTCCGGACAGAAAGTTCGTACGAGCAGTACTTC.

CDR3 sequence: CASRLNQGARRTGELFF. The CDR3 nucleotides read TGTGCCAGCAGACTTAACCAGGGGGCCCGACGCACCGGGGAGCTGTTTTTT. The V and J genes are TRBV27 and TRBJ2-2; 8 bases fit TRBD1. The germline gives CDR1 MNHEY, CDR2 SMNVEV (reference sequence). With V trimmed by 6 bases and J by 4 bases, 13 bases remained unmatched. CDR3 length: 17 amino acids.

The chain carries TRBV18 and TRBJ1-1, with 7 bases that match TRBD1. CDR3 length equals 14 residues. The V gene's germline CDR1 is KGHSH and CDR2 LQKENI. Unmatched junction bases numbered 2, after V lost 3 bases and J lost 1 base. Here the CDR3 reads CASSPGTANTEAFF. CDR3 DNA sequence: TGTGCCAGCTCACCCGGGACAGCGAACACTGAAGCTTTCTTT.

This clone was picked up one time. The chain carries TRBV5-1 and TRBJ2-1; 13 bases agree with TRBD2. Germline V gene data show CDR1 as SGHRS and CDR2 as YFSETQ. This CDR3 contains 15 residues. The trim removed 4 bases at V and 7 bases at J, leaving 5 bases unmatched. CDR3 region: CASSTGLAGRNEQFF. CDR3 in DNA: TGCGCCAGCAGCACGGGACTAGCGGGACGGAATGAGCAGTTCTTC.

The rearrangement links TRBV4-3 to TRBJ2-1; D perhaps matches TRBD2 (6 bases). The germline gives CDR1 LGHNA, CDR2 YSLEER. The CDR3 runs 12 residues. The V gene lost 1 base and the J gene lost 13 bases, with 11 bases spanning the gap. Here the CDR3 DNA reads TGCGCCAGCAGCCAAGGTGCCGGGAGACAGTTCTTC. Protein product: CASSQGAGRQFF.

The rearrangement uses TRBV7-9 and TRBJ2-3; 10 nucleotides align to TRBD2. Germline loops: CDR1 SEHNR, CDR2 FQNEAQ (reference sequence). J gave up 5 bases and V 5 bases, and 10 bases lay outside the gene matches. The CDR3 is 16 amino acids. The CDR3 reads CASSLGLAEAGDTQYF. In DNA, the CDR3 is TGTGCCAGCAGCCTCGGACTAGCGGAGGCAGGAGATACGCAGTATTTT.

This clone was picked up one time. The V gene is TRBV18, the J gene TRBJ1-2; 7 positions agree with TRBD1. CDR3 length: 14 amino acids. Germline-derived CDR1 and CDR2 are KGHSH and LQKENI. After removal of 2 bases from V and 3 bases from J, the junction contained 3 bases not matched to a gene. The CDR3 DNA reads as TGTGCCAGCTCACCATCCGGGACAGACTATGGCTACACCTTC. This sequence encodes CASSPSGTDYGYTF. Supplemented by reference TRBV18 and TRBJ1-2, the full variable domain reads NAGVMQNPRHLVRRRGQEARLRCSPMKGHSHVYWYRQLPEEGLKFMVYLQKENIIDESGMPKERFSAEFPKEGPSILRIQQVVRGDSAAYFCASSPSGTDYGYTFGSGTRLTVV.

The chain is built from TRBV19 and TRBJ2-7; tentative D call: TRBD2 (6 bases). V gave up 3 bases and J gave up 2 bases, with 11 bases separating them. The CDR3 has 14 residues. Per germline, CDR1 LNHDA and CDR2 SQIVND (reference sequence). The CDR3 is CASSIGGTAYEQYF. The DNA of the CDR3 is TGTGCCAGTAGTATTGGGGGGACCGCCTACGAGCAGTACTTC.

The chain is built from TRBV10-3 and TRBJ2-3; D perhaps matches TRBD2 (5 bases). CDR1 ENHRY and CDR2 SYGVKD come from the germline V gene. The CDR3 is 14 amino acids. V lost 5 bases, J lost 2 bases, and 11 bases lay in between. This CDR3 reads CAISKTSITDTQYF. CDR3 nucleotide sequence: TGTGCCATCAGTAAAACTAGTATCACAGATACGCAGTATTTT.

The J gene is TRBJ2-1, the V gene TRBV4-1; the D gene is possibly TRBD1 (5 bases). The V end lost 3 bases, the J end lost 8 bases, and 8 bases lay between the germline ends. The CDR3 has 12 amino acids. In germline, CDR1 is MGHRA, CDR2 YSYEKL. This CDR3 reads CASSQWGDEQFF. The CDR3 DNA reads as TGCGCCAGCAGCCAGTGGGGCGATGAGCAGTTCTTC.

The CDR3 protein is CASGREPNSPLHF. The CDR3 nucleotides read TGTGCCAGCGGCCGGGAACCGAATTCACCCCTCCACTTT. V and J are TRBV7-9 and TRBJ1-6; no clear D. The germline gives CDR1 SEHNR, CDR2 FQNEAQ (reference sequence). The CDR3 runs to 13 residues. V lost 8 bases to trimming and J lost 7 bases, with 12 bases between them.

The CDR3 DNA reads as TGCGCCAGCAGCCAAGATCGTCGCGGGGGCCTAGGGGAGACCCAGTACTTC. Translating gives CASSQDRRGGLGETQYF. This chain connects TRBV4-3 to TRBJ2-5; a weak D match, TRBD2 (7 bases). The V end lost 0 bases, the J end lost 5 bases, and 19 bases lay between the germline ends. This CDR3 has 17 residues. Germline loops: CDR1 LGHNA, CDR2 YSLEER.

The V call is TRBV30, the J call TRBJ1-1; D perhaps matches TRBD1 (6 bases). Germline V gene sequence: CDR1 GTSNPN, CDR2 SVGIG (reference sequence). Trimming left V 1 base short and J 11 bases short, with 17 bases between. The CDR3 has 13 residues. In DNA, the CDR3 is TGTGCCTGGAGTGACCTTAGACAGGTTGCGGCTTTCTTT. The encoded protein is CAWSDLRQVAAFF.

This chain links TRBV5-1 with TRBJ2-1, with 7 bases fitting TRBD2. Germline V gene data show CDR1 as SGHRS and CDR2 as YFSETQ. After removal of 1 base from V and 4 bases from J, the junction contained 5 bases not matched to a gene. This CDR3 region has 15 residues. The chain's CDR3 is CASSLLAGDYNEQFF. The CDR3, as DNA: TGCGCCAGCAGCTTGCTGGCGGGGGATTACAATGAGCAGTTCTTC. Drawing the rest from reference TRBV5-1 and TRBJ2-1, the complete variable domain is KAGVTQTPRYLIKTRGQQVTLSCSPISGHRSVSWYQQTPGQGLQFLFEYFSETQRNKGNFPGRFSGRQFSNSRSEMNVSTLELGDSALYLCASSLLAGDYNEQFFGPGTRLTVL.

The CDR3 DNA is TGTGCCAGCAGCTTATCTCTTGCGGGAGGATCCTACGAGCAGTACTTC. Translated, it gives CASSLSLAGGSYEQYF. The chain is built from TRBV7-6 and TRBJ2-7; 8 bases are shared with TRBD2. Germline lookup yields CDR1 SGHVS and CDR2 FNYEAQ. This CDR3 is built from 16 residues. The V and J ends lost 2 bases and 1 base, in that order; junction bases with no gene match: 7.

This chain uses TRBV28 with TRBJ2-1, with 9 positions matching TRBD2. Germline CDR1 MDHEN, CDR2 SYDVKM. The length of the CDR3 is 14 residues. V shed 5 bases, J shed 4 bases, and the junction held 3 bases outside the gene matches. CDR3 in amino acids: CASSPAGGYNEQFF. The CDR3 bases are TGTGCCAGCAGTCCAGCGGGAGGATACAATGAGCAGTTCTTC.

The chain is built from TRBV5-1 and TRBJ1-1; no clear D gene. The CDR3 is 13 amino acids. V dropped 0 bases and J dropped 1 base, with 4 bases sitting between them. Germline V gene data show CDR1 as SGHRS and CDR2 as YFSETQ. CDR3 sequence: CASSLDTNTEAFF. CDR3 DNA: TGCGCCAGCAGCTTGGACACGAACACTGAAGCTTTCTTT.

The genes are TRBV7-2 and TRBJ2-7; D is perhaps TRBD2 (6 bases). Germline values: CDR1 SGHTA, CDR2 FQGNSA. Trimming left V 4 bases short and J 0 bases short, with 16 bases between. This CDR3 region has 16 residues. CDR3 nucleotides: TGTGCCAGCAGCTCCCACTCGGGAGTAAGCTCCTACGAGCAGTACTTC. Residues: CASSSHSGVSSYEQYF.

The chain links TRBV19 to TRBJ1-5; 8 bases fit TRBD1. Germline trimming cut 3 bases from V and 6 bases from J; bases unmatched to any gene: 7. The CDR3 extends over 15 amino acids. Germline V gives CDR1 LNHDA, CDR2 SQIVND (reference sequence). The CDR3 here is CASSISGGKGQPQHF. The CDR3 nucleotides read TGTGCCAGTAGTATTTCAGGGGGCAAGGGTCAGCCCCAGCATTTT. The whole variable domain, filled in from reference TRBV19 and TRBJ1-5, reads DGGITQSPKYLFRKEGQNVTLSCEQNLNHDAMYWYRQDPGQGLRLIYYSQIVNDFQKGDIAEGYSVSREKKESFPLTVTSAQKNPTAFYLCASSISGGKGQPQHFGDGTRLSIL.

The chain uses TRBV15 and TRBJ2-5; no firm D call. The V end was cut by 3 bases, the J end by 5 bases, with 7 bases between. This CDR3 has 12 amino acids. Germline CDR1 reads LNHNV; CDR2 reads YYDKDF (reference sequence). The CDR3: CATSRRGETQYF. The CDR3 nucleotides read TGTGCCACCAGCAGGAGAGGTGAGACCCAGTACTTC.

DNA of the CDR3: TGTGCCAGCAGCCAAGAAATCCAGGGATACTACACCTTC. Amino acid sequence: CASSQEIQGYYTF. The rearrangement uses TRBV4-2 and TRBJ1-2; the D gene is possibly TRBD1 (5 bases). The V and J ends lost 0 bases and 10 bases respectively, with 12 bases between them. This CDR3 has 13 residues. Germline V lookup: CDR1 LGHNA, CDR2 YNFKEQ.